The 9 T cell receptor beta chains listed next were all sequenced from one sample in a study of tumor-infiltrating lymphocytes in primary liver carcinoma. TCR beta cDNA was reverse-transcribed from roughly 0.45 ug of total RNA. The reaction used a constant-region primer and ProtoScript II reverse transcriptase. TCR beta libraries came from three nested multiplex PCR rounds using slightly modified ARM-PCR. Investigators reported that the first two PCR rounds, at about 9 cycles each, used TRBV1-TRBV30 forward primers with a C-beta reverse primer. Each CDR3 protein gets one entry after TCRdb re-called the multiplex PCR reads with MiXCR. The table lists fewer than 85,000 distinct CDR3 sequences, 69% of them singletons. Taking roughly 18-32 mg of unsorted bulk tissue, the authors co-extracted RNA and DNA. The sample consisted of tumor-adjacent normal liver tissue. The origin of the receptors is a man aged 40-50 years with primary liver carcinoma and hepatitis B virus infection.

On this clonotype: Given the absence of the conserved phenylalanine or tryptophan at the CDR3 end, a read error is likely. The V and J genes are TRBV6-1 and TRBJ2-2; D may be TRBD2 (5 bases). Germline assignment: CDR1 MNHNS and CDR2 SASEGT. There are 15 residues in the CDR3. For the CDR3, the DNA is TGTGCCAGCAGTGATGGGTCCGGAGGCACCGTGGAGCTGTTTCTT. Translated, it gives CASSDGSGGTVELFL.

This clonotype occurred a few times. Being one base from a much bigger clone, this may be a read error. The chain couples TRBV6-1 to TRBJ1-3; a possible D gene is TRBD1 (5 bases). V gave up 6 bases and J gave up 8 bases, with 14 bases separating them. The CDR3 has 13 residues. Germline CDR1 MNHNS, CDR2 SASEGT. CDR3: CASSQAGGDTIYF. The DNA of the CDR3 is TGTGCCAGCAGCCAGGCGGGGGGGGACACCATATATTTT.

This clonotype came up many times. The J gene is TRBJ2-7, the V gene TRBV7-9; tentative D call: TRBD2 (5 bases). Trimming cost V 1 base and J 2 bases, with 18 bases left between them. Germline V gene sequence: CDR1 SEHNR, CDR2 FQNEAQ (reference sequence). This CDR3 comprises 17 residues. The chain's CDR3 is CASSLGTPGKPPYEQYF. CDR3 DNA sequence: TGTGCCAGCAGCTTAGGAACCCCCGGGAAACCACCCTACGAGCAGTACTTC.

This clonotype was seen more than once but under ten times. The chain carries TRBV10-3 and TRBJ2-7; 7 positions agree with TRBD2. Germline V gene sequence: CDR1 ENHRY, CDR2 SYGVKD. The junction had 5 bases not matched to a gene; V was cut back by 4 bases and J by 5 bases. The CDR3 sequence is 13 residues long. In nucleotides, the CDR3 is TGTGCCATCAGTGGGCTAGCGGACCACGAGCAGTACTTC. Translation: CAISGLADHEQYF.

Remarks on this clonotype: At one end the junction does not follow the germline gene, possibly because of a read error. The J gene is TRBJ2-2, the V gene TRBV12-3 or TRBV12-4, with TRBD2 as a possible D gene (5 bases). The CDR3 contains 14 residues. CDR3 bases: TGTGCCAGCAGTTTAAGAGGGAACATCGGGGAGCTGTTTTTT. It translates to CASSLRGNIGELFF.

The CDR3 bases are TGCAGTGCTAGAGACCTGTATAGCGGTCTCTCCTACGAGCAGTACTTC. Its translation: CSARDLYSGLSYEQYF. This sequence joins TRBV20-1 and TRBJ2-7; D is possibly TRBD2 (6 bases). Germline V lookup: CDR1 DFQATT, CDR2 SNEGSKA (reference sequence). Trimming took 0 bases from V and 0 from J, leaving 15 bases between them. This CDR3 has 16 amino acids.

This clonotype appeared many times. CDR3 residues: CASSHTDTQYF. As DNA, the CDR3 is TGTGCCAGCAGCCACACAGATACGCAGTATTTT. The chain is built from TRBV6-1 and TRBJ2-3; D gene unclear. The CDR3 is made up of 11 amino acids. Looked up from germline, CDR1 is MNHNS and CDR2 is SASEGT. V lost 6 bases and J lost 2, with 3 bases in between.

The chain is built from TRBV6-1 and TRBJ2-7; 8 bases are shared with TRBD2. The junction had 6 bases not matched to a gene; V was cut back by 0 bases and J by 5 bases. The germline V gene encodes CDR1 MNHNS and CDR2 SASEGT. The CDR3 contains 15 residues. CDR3 DNA: TGTGCCAGCAGTGAAGCGACTAGCGTGAGTGACGAGCAGTACTTC. This translates into CASSEATSVSDEQYF.

This sequence joins TRBV5-4 and TRBJ2-2; tentative D call: TRBD2 (5 bases). Germline-derived CDR1 and CDR2 are SGHNT and YYREEE (reference sequence). This CDR3 comprises 14 residues. The V end lost 3 bases, the J end lost 7 bases, and 13 bases lay between the germline ends. The CDR3 nucleotides are TGTGCCAGCAGCTCGGATGTCGCGGGCGGGGAGCTGTTTTTT. It is translated as CASSSDVAGGELFF. Supplemented by reference TRBV5-4 and TRBJ2-2, the full variable domain reads ETGVTQSPTHLIKTRGQQVTLRCSSQSGHNTVSWYQQALGQGPQFIFQYYREEENGRGNFPPRFSGLQFPNYSSELNVNALELDDSALYLCASSSDVAGGELFFGEGSRLTVL.